This record looks at one TCR beta chain sequence and its context. This sample stems from a study of CD8 T cells in ankylosing spondylitis. The V gene lost 6 bases and the J gene lost 0 bases, with 21 bases spanning the gap. Germline lookup yields CDR1 GTSNPN and CDR2 SVGIG (reference sequence). The CDR3 runs 17 residues. TCR beta libraries were made by quantitative 5'-RACE with molecular barcodes. TCRdb re-derived calls from the 5' RACE reads in MiXCR, one entry per CDR3 protein. This sample yields about 270,000 distinct CDR3 sequences, of which 30% to 40% are seen a single time; around 4.2% belongs to the top ten.

The sequenced material came from blood, either unsorted or a sorted T cell fraction (not recorded which). The sequence was collected from a male donor with ankylosing spondylitis or in good health (not recorded which). The rearrangement uses TRBV30 and TRBJ2-1; D perhaps matches TRBD1 (5 bases). This chain's CDR3 is CACPTQTGTVSYNEQFF. The DNA for the CDR3 is TGTGCCTGCCCGACCCAAACAGGAACAGTCTCCTACAATGAGCAGTTCTTC.